These T cell receptor beta chains were read from a single sample in a study of blood T cells in healthy people across ages. One entry per CDR3 protein, called by TCRdb with MiXCR from the 5' RACE reads. Among 800,000 to 950,000 distinct CDR3 sequences, 25% to 35% were seen once, and the ten largest hold roughly 10%. These same records also appear under a second study, on T cells of mothers and their children.

The sample consisted of blood. These receptors originate from a woman aged 40 to 49 in good health. The CDR3 runs from the conserved cysteine through the conserved F or W. The D gene is left open where the match is weak. Clone size, where shown, is once, few, many, or a class for clones that have expanded.

J gene | D gene | clone size | V gene | CDR3 length | CDR3 DNA | CDR3 protein
TRBJ1-1 | - | - | TRBV3-1 | 21 | TGTGCCAGCAGCCAAGAGAGGGTCCTCGCAGCCGGCCAGGAAGGGAACACTGAAGCTTTCTTT | CASSQERVLAAGQEGNTEAFF
TRBJ2-3 | - | many | TRBV7-6 | 15 | TGTGCCAGCAGCTTAGGATCTGTCGGGACAGATACGCAGTATTTT | CASSLGSVGTDTQYF
TRBJ2-1 | TRBD2 | once | TRBV5-1 | 18 | TGCGCCAGCAGCTTGGCTCCCTCTAGCGGGGACTCCTACAATGAGCAGTTCTTC | CASSLAPSSGDSYNEQFF
TRBJ2-1 | - | - | TRBV9 | 13 | TGTGCCAGCAGCGTAGGAGGATCCTACGAGCAGTTCTTC | CASSVGGSYEQFF
TRBJ1-2 | TRBD1 | - | TRBV15 | 15 | TGTGCCACCAGCAGAGAGACAGGGGCCAACTATGGCTACACCTTC | CATSRETGANYGYTF
TRBJ1-1 | - | few | TRBV6-1 | 14 | TGTGCCAGCAGTGAGCTCGGGGCAAACACTGAAGCTTTCTTT | CASSELGANTEAFF
TRBJ2-1 | - | - | TRBV9 | 12 | TGTGCCAACAGCCCTCAGGGAAATGAGCAGTTCTTC | CANSPQGNEQFF
TRBJ1-2 | - | few | TRBV29-1 | 11 | TGCAGCGGCTGGGGGTCCTATGGCTACACCTTC | CSGWGSYGYTF
TRBJ1-2 | TRBD1 | - | TRBV7-2 | 16 | TGTGCCAGCAGCCCCACAGGGGGCCCCACTAACTATGGCTACACCTTC | CASSPTGGPTNYGYTF
TRBJ1-4 | - | - | TRBV4-3 | 17 | TGCGCCAGCAGCCAAGATCTTGTCCGGTATGCTAATGAAAAACTGTTTTTT | CASSQDLVRYANEKLFF
TRBJ1-1 | - | - | TRBV7-3 | 15 | TGTGCCAGCAGCTTAAGGGCAGGGCCCTACACTGAAGCTTTCTTT | CASSLRAGPYTEAFF
TRBJ2-1 | - | few | TRBV20-1 | 17 | TGCAGTGCTAGAGATATCGGGTTGATGAGCGGATACAATGAGCAGTTCTTC | CSARDIGLMSGYNEQFF
TRBJ2-7 | TRBD1 | many | TRBV3-1 | 16 | TGTGCCAGCAGCCGTAGTACCGGGACAGGGCTCTACGAGCAGTACTTC | CASSRSTGTGLYEQYF
TRBJ2-5 | - | few | TRBV5-1 | 15 | TGCGCCAGCAGCACATCGGGAGTTCCGGGTGAGACCCAGTACTTC | CASSTSGVPGETQYF
TRBJ1-5 | - | - | TRBV6-5 | 13 | TGTGCCAGCAGTTACTCCGGACGTCAGCCCCAGCATTTT | CASSYSGRQPQHF
TRBJ2-3 | - | - | TRBV10-3 | 11 | TGTGCCGGTGGGGTAGGTGATACGCAGTATTTT | CAGGVGDTQYF
TRBJ1-2 | - | - | TRBV3-1 | 14 | TGTGCCAGCAGCCAAACCGGGCGAATGGCTGGCTACACCTTC | CASSQTGRMAGYTF
TRBJ2-5 | - | - | TRBV7-3 | 13 | TGTGCCAGCAGCTTAAATAGGTGCGAGGGGCAGTACTTC | CASSLNRCEGQYF
TRBJ2-3 | - | few | TRBV2 | 12 | TGTGCCAGCAGAGACGGAGTAGATACGCAGTATTTT | CASRDGVDTQYF
TRBJ1-2 | - | many | TRBV20-1 | 10 | TGCAGTGCCCCGGGGGATGGCTACACCTTC | CSAPGDGYTF
TRBJ2-4 | - | - | TRBV28 | 14 | TGTGCCGGCAGTTTCGGACAGCCTGGAAACATTCAGTACTTC | CAGSFGQPGNIQYF
TRBJ1-2 | - | few | TRBV4-3 | 16 | TGCGCCAGCAGCCAAGCTTTGGGGATTCTGAACTATGGCTACACCTTC | CASSQALGILNYGYTF
TRBJ2-7 | TRBD1 | few | TRBV20-1 | 14 | TGCAGTGCACCCCGATTGGGACAGGGGAACGAGCAGTACTTC | CSAPRLGQGNEQYF
TRBJ2-1 | TRBD2 | many | TRBV6-1 | 20 | TGTGCCACCAAAATCCCGGGACTAGCGGGGGGGCGGAGAAACACAAATGAGCAGTTCTTC | CATKIPGLAGGRRNTNEQFF
TRBJ1-6 | - | few | TRBV6-2/TRBV6-3 | 13 | TGTGCCAGCTCACAGGTCTGGGATTCACCCCTCCACTTT | CASSQVWDSPLHF
TRBJ2-3 | TRBD2 | - | TRBV9 | 16 | TGTGCCAGCAGCCCTCTGACTAGCGGACACACAGATACGCAGTATTTT | CASSPLTSGHTDTQYF
TRBJ2-7 | - | - | TRBV28 | 13 | TGTGCCAGCTCGACGGGACATTCCTACGAGCAGTACTTC | CASSTGHSYEQYF
TRBJ2-4 | TRBD2 | many | TRBV20-1 | 12 | TGCAGTCTAGCGGGGGGGGAAAACATTCAGTACTTC | CSLAGGENIQYF
TRBJ2-7 | TRBD2 | many | TRBV13 | 18 | TGTGCCAGCAGCTTAACCGGGACTAGCGGACCAACCTCCTACGAGCAGTACTTC | CASSLTGTSGPTSYEQYF
TRBJ2-7 | - | many | TRBV5-1 | 14 | TGCGCCAGCAGCTTGGTGCAGGGGACCTACGAGCAGTACTTC | CASSLVQGTYEQYF
TRBJ2-1 | TRBD2 | - | TRBV7-2 | 15 | TGTGCCAGCAGCCAATATCTAGCGGGGGGCGATGAGCAGTTCTTC | CASSQYLAGGDEQFF
TRBJ2-1 | - | many | TRBV14 | 15 | TGTGCCAGCAGCCAAGATCAGAGCTCCTACAATGAGCAGTTCTTC | CASSQDQSSYNEQFF
TRBJ2-7 | - | many | TRBV7-2 | 14 | TGTGCCAGCAGCTCGAAACCAGGGAGTCTGGAGCAGTACTTC | CASSSKPGSLEQYF
TRBJ1-3 | - | - | TRBV7-2 | 15 | TGTGCCAGCAGCTTATCGCACATCTCTGGAAACACCATATATTTT | CASSLSHISGNTIYF
TRBJ2-1 | - | few | TRBV7-2 | 15 | TGTGCCAGCAGACCCCCAGGGGTGGGGATTTTGAAGCAGTTCTTC | CASRPPGVGILKQFF
TRBJ2-7 | - | few | TRBV27 | 16 | TGTGCCAGCAGTTCTCCAGGAACCTTGGGGAGGTACGAGCAGTACTTC | CASSSPGTLGRYEQYF
TRBJ1-4 | - | few | TRBV9 | 15 | TGTGCCAGCAGCGTGTACGGGACAACTAATGAAAAACTGTTTTTT | CASSVYGTTNEKLFF
TRBJ2-1 | TRBD2 | many | TRBV7-2 | 15 | TGTGCCAGCAGGAGGACTAGCGGGGGGGCCGGTGAGCAGTTCTTC | CASRRTSGGAGEQFF
TRBJ1-5 | - | few | TRBV6-2/TRBV6-3 | 14 | TGTGCCAGCAGTTACTCGGGCGGGGATCAGCCCCAGCATTTT | CASSYSGGDQPQHF
TRBJ2-7 | - | many | TRBV27 | 13 | TGTGCCAGCAGTTTACTTGGGGGAGGAGAGCAGTACTTC | CASSLLGGGEQYF
TRBJ2-1 | - | many | TRBV4-1 | 15 | TGCGCCAGCAGCCGCCCGGGTTGGGGGGCCAATGAGCAGTTCTTC | CASSRPGWGANEQFF
TRBJ1-2 | TRBD1 | - | TRBV28 | 15 | TGTGCCAGCAGTACCCCCGGGACAGGGAACCATGGCTACACCTTC | CASSTPGTGNHGYTF
TRBJ2-1 | TRBD2 | many | TRBV20-1 | 17 | TGCAGTGCTAGAGATCTAGTGAGCGGGGGGCCGTACAATGAGCAGTTCTTC | CSARDLVSGGPYNEQFF
TRBJ2-5 | TRBD1 | many | TRBV28 | 15 | TGTGCCAGCAGTTTATCAGGGACAGGGGAAGAGACCCAGTACTTC | CASSLSGTGEETQYF
TRBJ2-7 | TRBD1 | many | TRBV6-2/TRBV6-3 | 12 | TGTGCCAGCTCTGACAGGGGGACCGAGCAGTACTTC | CASSDRGTEQYF
TRBJ2-7 | TRBD1 | - | TRBV7-9 | 15 | TGTACCAGCAGCCCCCAGTCCGGGACAGTCTACGAGCAGTACTTC | CTSSPQSGTVYEQYF